One and the same sample provided the 24 T cell receptor beta chains below, sequenced in a study of T cell changes during pregnancy in multiple sclerosis. Repertoires were generated with immunoSEQ multiplex PCR, while TCRdb's copy carries only in-frame clones and drops some. The data contain almost 35,000 clones, around nine tenths of them singletons. This material consisted of CD8+ T cells from peripheral blood mononuclear cells, taken in the first trimester of pregnancy. These receptors were collected from a female donor with multiple sclerosis, enrolled in a pregnancy study.

V gene TRBV4-3 combines with J gene TRBJ1-1; D remains ambiguous. V was trimmed by 1 base and J by 6 bases, leaving 12 bases between them. This CDR3 has 14 residues. The germline CDR1 and CDR2 sequences are LGHNA and YSLEER. The CDR3 nucleotides read TGCGCCAGCAGCCAAGGTCGGGGTTTTCCTGAAGCTTTCTTT. It encodes CASSQGRGFPEAFF.

The rearrangement joins TRBV29-1 to TRBJ2-4; D perhaps matches TRBD1 (8 bases). This CDR3 is built from 15 residues. Germline CDR1 SQVTM, CDR2 ANQGSEA. V was trimmed by 1 base and J by 10 bases, leaving 20 bases between them. In nucleotides, the CDR3 is TGCAGCGTTGAAGCCTTTGGACAGGGAGGGTTGATTCAGTACTTC. Its protein is CSVEAFGQGGLIQYF.

The chain combines TRBV4-1 with TRBJ2-1; TRBD2 is a possible D gene (6 bases). V dropped 6 bases and J dropped 5 bases, with 8 bases sitting between them. Germline lookup yields CDR1 MGHRA and CDR2 YSYEKL. The CDR3 length is 12 residues. CDR3 protein: CASRGLNNEQFF. The CDR3, as DNA: TGCGCCAGCAGGGGACTTAACAATGAGCAGTTCTTC.

The chain is built from TRBV19 and TRBJ1-1; tentatively, D is TRBD1 (5 bases). Trimming took off 9 bases at V and 0 bases at J, with 20 bases between the two ends. This CDR3 is built from 16 residues. Germline V gene lookup returns CDR1 LNHDA and CDR2 SQIVND (reference sequence). The chain's CDR3 is CASAGPGGTMNTEAFF. CDR3 coding DNA: TGTGCCAGCGCCGGGCCCGGGGGTACCATGAACACTGAAGCTTTCTTT. The variable domain in full, with the rest retrieved from reference TRBV19 and TRBJ1-1, is DGGITQSPKYLFRKEGQNVTLSCEQNLNHDAMYWYRQDPGQGLRLIYYSQIVNDFQKGDIAEGYSVSREKKESFPLTVTSAQKNPTAFYLCASAGPGGTMNTEAFFGQGTRLTVV.

This rearrangement joins TRBV9 to TRBJ2-7, with D perhaps matching TRBD2 (6 bases). CDR3 size: 15 residues. Germline CDR1 and CDR2: SGDLS and YYNGEE. Trimming took off 0 bases at V and 7 bases at J, with 17 bases between the two ends. CDR3 loop: CASSVEGTSRTEQYF. DNA of the CDR3: TGTGCCAGCAGCGTAGAAGGTACTAGCCGGACGGAGCAGTACTTC.

This chain links TRBV2 with TRBJ2-7, with 8 bases that match TRBD1. The V gene's germline CDR1 is SNHLY and CDR2 FYNNEI. The J segment lost 0 bases and the V segment lost 6 bases, leaving 4 bases of the junction unmatched. The CDR3 is made up of 14 amino acids. The DNA of the CDR3 is TGTGCCAGCAGGGGACAGGTCGGCTCCTACGAGCAGTACTTC. Translated, it gives CASRGQVGSYEQYF.

The chain carries TRBV5-6 and TRBJ2-7; 7 positions agree with TRBD1. Germline V gene sequence: CDR1 SGHDT, CDR2 YYEEEE. This CDR3 has 18 amino acids. Unmatched junction bases numbered 19, after V lost 0 bases and J lost 7 bases. The CDR3, as DNA: TGTGCCAGCAGCTTGGTAGGGCTTGCGGCTCAGGGGGTTAGGGAGCAGTACTTC. Residues: CASSLVGLAAQGVREQYF.

The V call is TRBV19, the J call TRBJ1-6, with D hard to call. The CDR3 sequence is 15 residues long. V was trimmed by 5 bases and J by 0 bases, leaving 8 bases between them. In germline, CDR1 is LNHDA, CDR2 SQIVND (reference sequence). CDR3 nucleotides: TGTGCCAGTAGTCAAGGGAGCTCCTATAATTCACCCCTCCACTTT. Translation: CASSQGSSYNSPLHF.

V and J are TRBV19 and TRBJ2-6, with 7 bases lining up with TRBD1. Germline V CDR1 and CDR2: LNHDA, SQIVND (reference sequence). This CDR3 is built from 12 residues. Losses at the gene ends were 3 bases for V and 13 bases for J; bases not matched to a gene: 3. DNA of the CDR3: TGTGCCAGTAGTATTGGGACAGTAGTCCTGACTTTC. Its protein is CASSIGTVVLTF.

The chain recombines TRBV5-1 with TRBJ2-3; 13 bases are a match to TRBD2. The junction had 13 bases not matched to a gene; V was cut back by 0 bases and J by 3 bases. The CDR3 has 20 amino acids. From germline, CDR1 is SGHRS and CDR2 YFSETQ. CDR3: CASSLGPPGTSGTVTDTQYF. In nucleotides, the CDR3 is TGCGCCAGCAGCTTGGGGCCGCCTGGGACTAGCGGGACGGTAACAGATACGCAGTATTTT. Full variable domain (outside the CDR3, taken from reference TRBV5-1 and TRBJ2-3): KAGVTQTPRYLIKTRGQQVTLSCSPISGHRSVSWYQQTPGQGLQFLFEYFSETQRNKGNFPGRFSGRQFSNSRSEMNVSTLELGDSALYLCASSLGPPGTSGTVTDTQYFGPGTRLTVL.

This chain uses TRBV30 with TRBJ2-1; TRBD2 aligns across 10 bases. The CDR3 extends over 13 amino acids. V lost 8 bases and J lost 8; bases outside the gene matches: 9. The germline CDR1 and CDR2 sequences are GTSNPN and SVGIG (reference sequence). Here the CDR3 reads CATSSGSIDEQFF. CDR3 DNA: TGTGCCACCTCTAGCGGGAGTATTGATGAGCAGTTCTTC.

The CDR3 protein is CSVGLAGVFGTDTQYF. As DNA, the CDR3 is TGCAGCGTCGGACTAGCGGGCGTCTTTGGCACAGATACGCAGTATTTT. This sequence joins TRBV29-1 and TRBJ2-3; 11 nucleotides match TRBD2. After removal of 6 bases from V and 1 base from J, the junction contained 9 bases not matched to a gene. This CDR3 is 16 amino acids long. Germline V lookup: CDR1 SQVTM, CDR2 ANQGSEA.

This rearrangement joins TRBV13 to TRBJ2-7; TRBD2 matches at 7 bases. CDR1 is PRHDT, CDR2 FYEKMQ, per germline (reference sequence). The length of the CDR3 is 15 residues. Trimming took 3 bases from V and 1 from J; bases not matched to a gene: 6. CDR3 region: CASSFGASGSYEQYF. The CDR3 DNA follows: TGTGCCAGCAGCTTTGGGGCTAGCGGTTCCTACGAGCAGTACTTC.

J is TRBJ2-1 and V is TRBV28, with 10 bases fitting TRBD2. The CDR3 is 15 residues long. J was trimmed by 1 base and V by 8 bases; bases with no gene match: 5. CDR1 and CDR2 (germline): MDHEN, SYDVKM. The CDR3 spells CASLAGERSYNEQFF. CDR3 DNA sequence: TGTGCCAGCCTAGCGGGAGAAAGGTCCTACAATGAGCAGTTCTTC.

The chain combines TRBV7-9 with TRBJ2-7; no definite D call. The CDR3 runs to 11 residues. CDR1 SEHNR and CDR2 FQNEAQ come from the germline V gene (reference sequence). Trimming left V 2 bases short and J 5 bases short, with 4 bases between. CDR3 DNA: TGTGCCAGCAGCTTAAGCCACGAGCAGTACTTC. It translates to CASSLSHEQYF.

CDR3 nucleotides: TGCGCCAGCAGCCAGGGACAGGGATCCTACGAGCAGTACTTC. Protein sequence: CASSQGQGSYEQYF. The genes are TRBV4-1 and TRBJ2-7; 9 bases match TRBD1. V gave up 3 bases and J gave up 1 base; unmatched junction bases: 1. Germline loops: CDR1 MGHRA, CDR2 YSYEKL. The CDR3 runs 14 residues.

This sequence joins TRBV11-3 and TRBJ2-7; D possibly corresponds to TRBD2 (6 bases). This CDR3 spans 13 amino acids. The germline V and J ends were trimmed by 1 base and 7 bases, with 11 bases remaining between them. CDR1 and CDR2 (germline): SGHNT, YENEEA. DNA for the CDR3: TGTGCCAGCAGCTTAGGGCCGGCGGGGGAGCAGTACTTC. As protein: CASSLGPAGEQYF.

J is TRBJ1-1 and V is TRBV12-5; 8 bases fit TRBD1. CDR1 and CDR2 from the germline V gene are LGHNT and FRNRAP. J lost 1 base, V lost 2 bases, and 3 bases had no gene match. This CDR3 is built from 15 residues. The CDR3 DNA follows: TGTGCTAGTGGTTTGATGGGACAGGCGAACACTGAAGCTTTCTTT. Translation gives CASGLMGQANTEAFF.

The chain employs TRBV7-3 and TRBJ2-3, with 12 bases that match TRBD1. From germline, CDR1 is SGHTA and CDR2 FQGTGA. This CDR3 has 18 amino acids. J was trimmed by 4 bases and V by 5 bases; bases with no gene match: 13. CDR3 amino acids: CASSPRARWDRGPDTQYF. The CDR3 DNA is TGTGCCAGCAGCCCCCGGGCGCGTTGGGACAGGGGGCCAGATACGCAGTATTTT.

The chain has TRBV27 and TRBJ2-3; 9 nucleotides agree with TRBD1. The CDR3 is 15 amino acids. Germline values: CDR1 MNHEY, CDR2 SMNVEV (reference sequence). Trimming took 2 bases from V and 3 from J; bases not matched to a gene: 3. CDR3 sequence reads: CASSLRDRVTDTQYF. CDR3 sequence (DNA): TGTGCCAGCAGTTTAAGGGACAGGGTTACAGATACGCAGTATTTT.

The chain links TRBV28 to TRBJ2-1; D gene uncertain. Germline V gives CDR1 MDHEN, CDR2 SYDVKM. CDR3 length: 12 residues. The V end lost 6 bases, the J end lost 4 bases, and 7 bases lay between the germline ends. CDR3 nucleotide sequence: TGTGCCAGCAGCCCCTTTTACAATGAGCAGTTCTTC. This gives the protein CASSPFYNEQFF.

The chain is built from TRBV10-2 and TRBJ2-1; 9 bases match TRBD2. CDR1 and CDR2 (germline): WSHSY, SAAADI. The V gene end was trimmed by 6 bases and the J gene end by 0 bases; junction bases not matched to a gene: 9. This CDR3 has 17 amino acids. The CDR3 sequence is CASSPDLAGYSYNEQFF. The DNA for the CDR3 is TGCGCCAGCAGCCCCGATCTAGCGGGGTACTCCTACAATGAGCAGTTCTTC.

This chain connects TRBV4-2 to TRBJ2-7, with D possibly being TRBD2 (6 bases). Germline V gives CDR1 LGHNA, CDR2 YNFKEQ. This CDR3 contains 14 residues. The ends were cut back, 1 base at V and 1 base at J, with 8 bases in the middle. In DNA, the CDR3 is TGTGCCAGCAGCCAAGCTGGGGGGTCCTACGAGCAGTACTTC. Protein sequence: CASSQAGGSYEQYF.

The J gene is TRBJ2-7, the V gene TRBV27, with D tentatively TRBD2 (6 bases). Germline CDR1 is MNHEY and CDR2 is SMNVEV (reference sequence). The CDR3 is 14 amino acids. Trimming pared 6 bases from V and 4 bases from J, leaving 16 bases between. CDR3 loop: CASRAGSFAYEQYF. In nucleotides, the CDR3 is TGTGCCAGCAGGGCGGGGTCCTTTGCTTACGAGCAGTACTTC.